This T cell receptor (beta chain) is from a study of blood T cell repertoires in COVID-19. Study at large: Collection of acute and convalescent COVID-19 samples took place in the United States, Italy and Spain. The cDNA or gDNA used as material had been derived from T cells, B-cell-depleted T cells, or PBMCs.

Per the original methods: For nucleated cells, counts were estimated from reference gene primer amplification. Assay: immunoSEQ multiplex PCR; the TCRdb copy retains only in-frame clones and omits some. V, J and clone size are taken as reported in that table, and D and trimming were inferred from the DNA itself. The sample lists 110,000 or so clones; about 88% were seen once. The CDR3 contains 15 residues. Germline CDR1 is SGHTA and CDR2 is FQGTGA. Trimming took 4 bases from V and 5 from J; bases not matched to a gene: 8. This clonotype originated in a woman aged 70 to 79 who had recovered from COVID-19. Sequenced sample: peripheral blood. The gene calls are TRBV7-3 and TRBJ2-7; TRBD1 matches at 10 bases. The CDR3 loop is CASSSTGTGVDEQYF. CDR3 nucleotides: TGTGCCAGCAGCTCCACCGGGACAGGGGTTGACGAGCAGTACTTC.